This T cell receptor beta chain was observed in a study of preoperative IRX-2 immunotherapy in early breast cancer. Trimming stripped 3 bases from V and 5 bases from J, with 15 bases between. CDR1 and CDR2 from the germline V gene are SGHVS and FNYEAQ. This CDR3 is built from 15 residues. Indicated treatment: preoperative locoregional IRX-2 cytokine immunotherapy. Data came from immunoSEQ multiplex PCR; TCRdb stores just in-frame clones and leaves some out. This sample has more than 35,000 clones, with 60% to 80% found just once. The source material was tumor tissue, sampled after IRX-2 immunotherapy. The sequence was obtained from a human donor with breast cancer. The gene calls are TRBV7-6 and TRBJ2-3, with a weak D call TRBD2 (7 bases). The CDR3 sequence: CASSLVQGGEDTQYF. The CDR3 region has the DNA TGTGCCAGCAGCTTGGTACAGGGAGGGGAAGATACGCAGTATTTT.